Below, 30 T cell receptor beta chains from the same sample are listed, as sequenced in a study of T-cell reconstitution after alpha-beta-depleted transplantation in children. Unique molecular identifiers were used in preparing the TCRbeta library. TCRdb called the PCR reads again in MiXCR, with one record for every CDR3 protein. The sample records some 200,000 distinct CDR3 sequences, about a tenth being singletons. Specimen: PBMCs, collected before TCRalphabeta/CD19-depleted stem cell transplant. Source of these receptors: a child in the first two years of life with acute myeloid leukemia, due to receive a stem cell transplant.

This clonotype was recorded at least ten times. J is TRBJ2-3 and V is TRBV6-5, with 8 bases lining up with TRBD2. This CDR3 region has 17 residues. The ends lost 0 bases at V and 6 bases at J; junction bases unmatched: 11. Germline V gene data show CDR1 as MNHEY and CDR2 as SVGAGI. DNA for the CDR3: TGTGCCAGCAGTTACTCGACTGGTAGCGGGAAAGGGGATACGCAGTATTTT. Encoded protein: CASSYSTGSGKGDTQYF.

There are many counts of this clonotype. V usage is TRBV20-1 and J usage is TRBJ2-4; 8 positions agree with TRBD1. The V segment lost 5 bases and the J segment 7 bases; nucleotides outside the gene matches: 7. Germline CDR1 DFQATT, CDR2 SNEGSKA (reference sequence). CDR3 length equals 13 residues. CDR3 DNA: TGCAGTGCTTACAGGGACAGGCTGAACATTCAGTACTTC. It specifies CSAYRDRLNIQYF.

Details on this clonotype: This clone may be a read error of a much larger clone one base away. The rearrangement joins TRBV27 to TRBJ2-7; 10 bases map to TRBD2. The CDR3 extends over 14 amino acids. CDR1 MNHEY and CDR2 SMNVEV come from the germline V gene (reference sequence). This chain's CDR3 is CAGCGTSAAYEPYF. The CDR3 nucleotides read TGTGCCGGATGTGGGACTAGCGCAGCCTACGAGCCGTACTTC.

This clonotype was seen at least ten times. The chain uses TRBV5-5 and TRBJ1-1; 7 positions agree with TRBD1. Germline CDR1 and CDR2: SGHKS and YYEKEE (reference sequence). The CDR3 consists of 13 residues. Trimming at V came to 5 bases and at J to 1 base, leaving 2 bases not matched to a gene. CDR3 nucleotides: TGTGCCAGCAGAACAGGGGCGAACACTGAAGCTTTCTTT. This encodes CASRTGANTEAFF. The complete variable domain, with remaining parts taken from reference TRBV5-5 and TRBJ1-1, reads DAGVTQSPTHLIKTRGQQVTLRCSPISGHKSVSWYQQVLGQGPQFIFQYYEKEERGRGNFPDRFSARQFPNYSSELNVNALLLGDSALYLCASRTGANTEAFFGQGTRLTVV.

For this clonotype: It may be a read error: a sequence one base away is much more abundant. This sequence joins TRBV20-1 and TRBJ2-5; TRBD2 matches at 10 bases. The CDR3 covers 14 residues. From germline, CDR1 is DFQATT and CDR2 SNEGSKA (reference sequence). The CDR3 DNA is TGCAGTGCCGAAGCGGGAGGGGGACAAGAGACCCAGTCCTTC. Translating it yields CSAEAGGGQETQSF.

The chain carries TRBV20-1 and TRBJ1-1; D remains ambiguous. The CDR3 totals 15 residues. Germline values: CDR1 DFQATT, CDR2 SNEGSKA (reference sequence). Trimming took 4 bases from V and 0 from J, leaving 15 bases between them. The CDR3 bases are TGCAGTGCTACCCGAGGGCGCGGCGTGAACACTGAAGCTTTCTTT. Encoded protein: CSATRGRGVNTEAFF.

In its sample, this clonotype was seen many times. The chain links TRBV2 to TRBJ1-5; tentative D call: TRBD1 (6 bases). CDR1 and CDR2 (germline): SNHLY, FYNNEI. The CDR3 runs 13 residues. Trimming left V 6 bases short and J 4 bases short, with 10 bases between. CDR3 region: CASRRGMNQPQHF. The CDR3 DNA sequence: TGTGCCAGCAGAAGGGGGATGAATCAGCCCCAGCATTTT.

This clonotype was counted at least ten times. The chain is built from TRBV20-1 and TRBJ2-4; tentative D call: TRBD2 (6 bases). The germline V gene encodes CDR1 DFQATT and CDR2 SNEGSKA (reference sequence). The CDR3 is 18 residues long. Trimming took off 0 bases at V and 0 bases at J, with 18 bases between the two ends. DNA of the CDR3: TGCAGTGCTAGAGATCGGGAGCCGGCGGCTTTAGCCAAAAACATTCAGTACTTC. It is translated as CSARDREPAALAKNIQYF.

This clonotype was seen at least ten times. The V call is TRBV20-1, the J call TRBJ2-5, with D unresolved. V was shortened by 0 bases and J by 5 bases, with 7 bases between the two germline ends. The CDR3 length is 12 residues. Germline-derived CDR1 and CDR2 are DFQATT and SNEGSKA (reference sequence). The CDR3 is CSAREALETQYF. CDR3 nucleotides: TGCAGTGCTAGAGAGGCGCTGGAGACCCAGTACTTC.

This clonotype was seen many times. The CDR3 loop reads CASSLFQETQYF. CDR3 DNA: TGTGCCAGCAGCCTGTTCCAAGAGACCCAGTACTTC. This chain joins TRBV5-6 and TRBJ2-5; no clear D gene. The V gene's germline CDR1 is SGHDT and CDR2 YYEEEE. Trimming removed 4 bases at V and 1 base at J, with 5 bases between. The CDR3 is made up of 12 amino acids. Variable domain in full (rest from reference TRBV5-6 and TRBJ2-5): DAGVTQSPTHLIKTRGQQVTLRCSPKSGHDTVSWYQQALGQGPQFIFQYYEEEERQRGNFPDRFSGHQFPNYSSELNVNALLLGDSALYLCASSLFQETQYFGPGTRLLVL.

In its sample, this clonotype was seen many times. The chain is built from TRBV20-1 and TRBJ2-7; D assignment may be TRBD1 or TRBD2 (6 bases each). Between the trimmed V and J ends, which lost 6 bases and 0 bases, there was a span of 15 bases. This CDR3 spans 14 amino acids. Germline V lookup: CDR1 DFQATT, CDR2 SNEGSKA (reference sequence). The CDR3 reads CSARPGANSYEQYF. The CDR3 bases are TGCAGTGCCCGGCCGGGGGCCAACTCCTACGAGCAGTACTTC.

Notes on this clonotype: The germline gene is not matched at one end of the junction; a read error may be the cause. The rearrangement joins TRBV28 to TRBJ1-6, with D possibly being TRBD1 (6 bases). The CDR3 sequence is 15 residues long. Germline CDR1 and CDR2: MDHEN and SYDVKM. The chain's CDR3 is CVSNLPHRVRSPLHF. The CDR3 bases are TGTGTCAGCAACCTCCCCCACAGGGTACGATCACCCCTCCACTTT.

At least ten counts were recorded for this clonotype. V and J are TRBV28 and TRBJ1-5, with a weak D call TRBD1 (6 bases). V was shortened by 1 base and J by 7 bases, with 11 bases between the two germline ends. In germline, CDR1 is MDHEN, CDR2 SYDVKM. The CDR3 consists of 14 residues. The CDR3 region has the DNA TGTGCCAGCAGTTTATCCGGGGGCGAGCAGCCCCAGCATTTT. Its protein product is CASSLSGGEQPQHF.

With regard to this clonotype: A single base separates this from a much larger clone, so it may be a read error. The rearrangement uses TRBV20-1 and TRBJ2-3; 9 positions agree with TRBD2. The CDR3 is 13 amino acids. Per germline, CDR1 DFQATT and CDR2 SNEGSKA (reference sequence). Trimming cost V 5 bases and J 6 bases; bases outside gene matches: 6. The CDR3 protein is CSARTSVKDTQYF. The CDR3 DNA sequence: TGCAGTGCTCGGACTAGCGTGAAGGATACGCAGTATTTT.

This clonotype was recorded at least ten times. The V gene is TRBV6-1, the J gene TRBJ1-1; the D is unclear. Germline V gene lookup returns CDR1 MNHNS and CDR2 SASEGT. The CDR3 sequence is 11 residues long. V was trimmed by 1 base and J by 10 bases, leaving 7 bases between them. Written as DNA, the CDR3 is TGTGCCAGCAGTGAAGAGGGTGGAGCTTTCTTT. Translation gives CASSEEGGAFF.

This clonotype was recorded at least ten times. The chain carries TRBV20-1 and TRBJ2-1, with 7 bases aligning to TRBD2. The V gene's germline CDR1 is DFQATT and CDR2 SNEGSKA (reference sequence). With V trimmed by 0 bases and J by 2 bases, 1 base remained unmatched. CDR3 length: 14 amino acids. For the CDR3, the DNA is TGCAGTGCTAGAGATGGGAGGGCCTACAATGAGCAGTTCTTC. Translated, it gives CSARDGRAYNEQFF.

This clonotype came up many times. In nucleotides, the CDR3 is TGTGCCAGCAGTTACTTCTACGAGCAGTACTTC. Its protein is CASSYFYEQYF. This chain joins TRBV6-2 or TRBV6-3 and TRBJ2-7; D not resolved. Germline V CDR1 and CDR2: MNHEY, SVGEGT. V lost 1 base, J lost 3 bases, and 1 base lay in between. The CDR3 has 11 residues.

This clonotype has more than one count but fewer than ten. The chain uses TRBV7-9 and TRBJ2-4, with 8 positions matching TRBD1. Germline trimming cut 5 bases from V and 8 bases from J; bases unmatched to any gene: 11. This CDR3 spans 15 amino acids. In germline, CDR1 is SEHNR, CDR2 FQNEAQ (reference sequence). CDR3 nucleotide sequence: TGTGCCAGCAGCATCCGACAGGGGACGGTGGACATTCAGTACTTC. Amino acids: CASSIRQGTVDIQYF.

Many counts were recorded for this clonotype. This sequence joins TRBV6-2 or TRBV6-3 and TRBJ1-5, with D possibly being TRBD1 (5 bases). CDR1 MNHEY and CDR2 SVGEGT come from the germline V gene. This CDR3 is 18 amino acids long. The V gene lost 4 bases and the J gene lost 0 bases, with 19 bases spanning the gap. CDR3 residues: CASSWRFQGIGSNQPQHF. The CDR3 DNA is TGTGCCAGCAGTTGGAGGTTCCAGGGTATTGGTAGCAATCAGCCCCAGCATTTT.

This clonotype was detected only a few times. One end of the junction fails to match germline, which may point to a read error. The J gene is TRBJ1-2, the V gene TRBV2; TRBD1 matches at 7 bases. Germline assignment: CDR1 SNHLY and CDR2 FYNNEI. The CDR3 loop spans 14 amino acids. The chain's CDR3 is CASSAGTARYGDTF. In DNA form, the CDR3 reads TGTGCCAGCAGTGCTGGGACAGCCCGCTATGGCGACACCTTC.

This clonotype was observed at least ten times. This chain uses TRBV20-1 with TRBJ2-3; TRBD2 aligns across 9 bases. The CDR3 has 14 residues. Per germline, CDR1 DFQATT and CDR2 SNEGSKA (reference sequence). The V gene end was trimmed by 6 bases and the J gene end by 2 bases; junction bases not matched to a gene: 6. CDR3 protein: CSAKAGGPTDTQYF. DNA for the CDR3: TGCAGTGCCAAAGCGGGAGGTCCCACAGATACGCAGTATTTT.

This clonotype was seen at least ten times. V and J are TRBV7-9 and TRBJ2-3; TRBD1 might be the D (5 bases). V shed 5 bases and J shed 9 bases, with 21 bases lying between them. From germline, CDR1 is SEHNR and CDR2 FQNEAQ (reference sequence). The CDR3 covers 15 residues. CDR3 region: CASSPQTRDSGTQYF. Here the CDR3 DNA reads TGTGCCAGCAGCCCCCAGACTCGCGATTCAGGGACGCAGTATTTT.

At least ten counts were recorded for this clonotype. The CDR3 region has the DNA TGTGCCAGCAGCTTAGTCGGCAATGAGCAGTTCTTC. Residues: CASSLVGNEQFF. The chain couples TRBV11-2 to TRBJ2-1, with D uncertain. Germline V gene lookup returns CDR1 SGHAT and CDR2 FQNNGV. The CDR3 is 12 amino acids. V was clipped by 1 base and J by 6 bases, with 4 bases between them.

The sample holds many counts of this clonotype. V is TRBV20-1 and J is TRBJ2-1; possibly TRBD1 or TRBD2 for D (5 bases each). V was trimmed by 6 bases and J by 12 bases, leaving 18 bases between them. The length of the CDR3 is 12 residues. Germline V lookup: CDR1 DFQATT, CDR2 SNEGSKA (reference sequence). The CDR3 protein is CSANSGPPRQFF. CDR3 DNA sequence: TGCAGTGCCAACTCGGGACCACCGCGGCAGTTCTTC.

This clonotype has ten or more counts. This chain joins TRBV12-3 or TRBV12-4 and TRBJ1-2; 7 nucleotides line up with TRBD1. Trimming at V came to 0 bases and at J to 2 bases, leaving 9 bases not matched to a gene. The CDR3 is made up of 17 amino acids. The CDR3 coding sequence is TGTGCCAGCAGTTTAGCAGGGAGGGGACAGAGGAACTATGGCTACACCTTC. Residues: CASSLAGRGQRNYGYTF.

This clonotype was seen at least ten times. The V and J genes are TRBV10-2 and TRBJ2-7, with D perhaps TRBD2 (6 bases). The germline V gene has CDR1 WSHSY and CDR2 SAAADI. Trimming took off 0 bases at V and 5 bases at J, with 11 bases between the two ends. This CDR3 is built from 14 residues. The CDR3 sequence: CASSESGRRNEQYF. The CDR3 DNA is TGCGCCAGCAGTGAGTCCGGGAGACGAAACGAGCAGTACTTC.

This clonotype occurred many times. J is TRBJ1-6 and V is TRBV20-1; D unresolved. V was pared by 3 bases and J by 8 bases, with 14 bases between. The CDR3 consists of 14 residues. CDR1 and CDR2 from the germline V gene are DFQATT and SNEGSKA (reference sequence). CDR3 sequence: CSARYRPGDSPLHF. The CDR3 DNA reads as TGCAGTGCTAGGTACCGGCCTGGCGATTCACCCCTCCACTTT.

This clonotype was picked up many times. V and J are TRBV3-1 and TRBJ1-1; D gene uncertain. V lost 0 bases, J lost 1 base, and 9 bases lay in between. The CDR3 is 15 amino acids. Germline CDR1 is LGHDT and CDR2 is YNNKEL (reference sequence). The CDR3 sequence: CASSQDWAGNTEAFF. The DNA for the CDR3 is TGTGCCAGCAGCCAAGATTGGGCAGGGAACACTGAAGCTTTCTTT.

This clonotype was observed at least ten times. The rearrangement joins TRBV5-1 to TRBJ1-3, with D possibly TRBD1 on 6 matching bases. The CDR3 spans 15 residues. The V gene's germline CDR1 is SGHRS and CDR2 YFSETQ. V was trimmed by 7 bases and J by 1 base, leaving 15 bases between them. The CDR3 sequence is CASAQDSFSGNTIYF. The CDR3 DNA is TGCGCCAGCGCCCAGGACAGCTTTTCTGGAAACACCATATATTTT. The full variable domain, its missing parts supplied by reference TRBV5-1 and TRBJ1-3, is KAGVTQTPRYLIKTRGQQVTLSCSPISGHRSVSWYQQTPGQGLQFLFEYFSETQRNKGNFPGRFSGRQFSNSRSEMNVSTLELGDSALYLCASAQDSFSGNTIYFGEGSWLTVV.

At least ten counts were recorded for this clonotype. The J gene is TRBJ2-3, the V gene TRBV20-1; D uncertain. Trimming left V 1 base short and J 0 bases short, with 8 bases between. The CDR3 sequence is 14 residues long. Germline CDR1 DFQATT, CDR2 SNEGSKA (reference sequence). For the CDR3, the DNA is TGCAGTGCTAGAGTCGGAGCTAGCACAGATACGCAGTATTTT. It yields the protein CSARVGASTDTQYF.